Sequencing of this TCR beta chain was carried out in a study of T cell changes during pregnancy in multiple sclerosis. The V end lost 6 bases, the J end lost 6 bases, and 13 bases lay between the germline ends. CDR3 size: 13 residues. Germline V lookup: CDR1 MDHEN, CDR2 SYDVKM. Measured with immunoSEQ multiplex PCR; TCRdb has only the in-frame clones, and not every one. The table includes 20,000 to 25,000 clones, more than 75% detected once. The material sequenced was CD8+ T cells from peripheral blood mononuclear cells, taken in the first trimester of pregnancy. The V and J genes are TRBV28 and TRBJ2-3, with D tentatively TRBD1 (6 bases). The clonotype comes from a female donor in good health, enrolled as a control in a pregnancy study. The CDR3 here is CASSSDQGDTQYF. The CDR3 DNA is TGTGCCAGCAGCTCGGACCAGGGGGATACGCAGTATTTT.